The clone carrying this T cell receptor (beta chain) was recorded once. What it recognizes is unknown. The germline gives CDR1 ENHRY, CDR2 SYGVKD. Trimming left V 6 bases short and J 2 bases short, with 16 bases between. There are 15 residues in the CDR3. Treatment described: roughly 10-day PBMC culture with coronavirus spike peptide pools or control peptides (ViraFEST assay). With approximately 10 ug/ml peptide pools and roughly 10 IU/ml IL-2, PBMCs were cultured at some 2 million per well. The data stem from a study of vaccination and CD4 T cells after COVID-19. On the study more broadly: A CEFX pool, an HIV-1 Nef pool, or else no peptide went into the control cultures. Study-wide findings and caveats: Spike mono-reactivity was found in 304 of the 307 vaccine-specific clones identified in convalescent patients.

Sequencing of DNA taken from cultured CD4+ T cells relied on the Oncomine TCR Beta short-read assay. A single record per CDR3 protein comes from TCRdb applying MiXCR to the PCR reads. This table holds over 11,000 distinct CDR3 sequences, less than 70% found once. J is TRBJ1-2 and V is TRBV10-3; D is perhaps TRBD1 (6 bases). Material for sequencing was CD4+ T cells from blood, cultured in vitro. This receptor was taken from a human donor who had recovered from COVID-19. The CDR3 DNA reads TGTGCCATCAGCGACCTCGGACAGCTGAACTATGGCTACACCTTC. Its protein product is CAISDLGQLNYGYTF.